Listed below are T cell receptor beta chains from one sample, sequenced in a study of shared clonotypes between healthy human individuals. TCRdb's table, derived via immunoSEQ multiplex PCR, lists solely in-frame clones and lacks some. The repertoire consists of approximately 530,000 clones, with more than 95% occurring once and the leading ten covering about 0.064%. Specimen: naive CD4+ T cells sorted from blood. Receptors were obtained from a woman aged 25 to 45 in good health. Both conserved end residues are part of each CDR3. The D gene is left open where the match is weak. Clone size is shown for a subset of rows, as once, few, many or a class of expanded clone.

clone size,V gene,J gene,D gene,CDR3 DNA,CDR3 protein
NA,TRBV7-9,TRBJ2-3,TRBD2,TGTGCCAGCAGCTCCCGCGGGAGAATTACAGATACGCAGTATTTT,CASSSRGRITDTQYF
NA,TRBV28,TRBJ1-5,NA,TGTGCCAGCAGCGGGGGGTTAGCTCGGGAGCCCCAGCATTTT,CASSGGLAREPQHF
NA,TRBV28,TRBJ2-1,NA,TGTGCCAGCATAAGGTACAATGAGCAGTTCTTC,CASIRYNEQFF
NA,TRBV7-9,TRBJ2-1,NA,TGTGCCAGCAGCACATACAATGAGCAGTTCTTC,CASSTYNEQFF
NA,TRBV19,TRBJ2-3,TRBD2,TGTGCCAGTATGCAGCGGGGCATCCTAGATACGCAGTATTTT,CASMQRGILDTQYF
NA,TRBV18,TRBJ2-1,TRBD2,TGTGCCAGCTCACCAGATCTAGCGGGGCTTTACAATGAGCAGTTCTTC,CASSPDLAGLYNEQFF
few,TRBV6-5,TRBJ1-1,NA,TGTGCCAGCAGTTACGATCCCGGAAGGACTGAAGCTTTCTTT,CASSYDPGRTEAFF
NA,TRBV7-9,TRBJ2-1,NA,TGTGCCAGCACCAAGTCCACGGGACGGCGGAATGAAGGGCAGTTCTTC,CASTKSTGRRNEGQFF
NA,TRBV5-1,TRBJ2-7,TRBD2,TGCGCCAGCAGCAAAGGGACTAGCGGCTCCTACGAGCAGTACTTC,CASSKGTSGSYEQYF
NA,TRBV28,TRBJ2-7,NA,TGTGCCAGCAGTTTCTCCCAGACAGCCTCCTACGAGCAGTACTTC,CASSFSQTASYEQYF
NA,TRBV5-1,TRBJ2-7,NA,TGCGCCAGCAGCTTGGCCCAGGCTGACTACGAGCAGTACTTC,CASSLAQADYEQYF
NA,TRBV5-1,TRBJ2-1,NA,TGCGCCAGCAGCTTGGGGAGTAATGAGCAGTTCTTC,CASSLGSNEQFF
NA,TRBV19,TRBJ2-1,NA,TGTGCCAGTAGTGGGGGACGGGGACTTCTATGGGAGCAGTTCTTC,CASSGGRGLLWEQFF
NA,TRBV30,TRBJ2-7,NA,TGTGCCCTTTTGGGGCCAGGCTACGAGCAGTACTTC,CALLGPGYEQYF
NA,TRBV7-8,TRBJ1-5,TRBD1,TGTGCCAGCAGCTTCCAGGGGGCACGGAGCAATCAGCCCCAGCATTTT,CASSFQGARSNQPQHF
NA,TRBV5-1,TRBJ1-1,TRBD1,TGCGCCAGCAGCCTCCAATCTATACAGGGGGGCACTGAAGCTTTCTTT,CASSLQSIQGGTEAFF